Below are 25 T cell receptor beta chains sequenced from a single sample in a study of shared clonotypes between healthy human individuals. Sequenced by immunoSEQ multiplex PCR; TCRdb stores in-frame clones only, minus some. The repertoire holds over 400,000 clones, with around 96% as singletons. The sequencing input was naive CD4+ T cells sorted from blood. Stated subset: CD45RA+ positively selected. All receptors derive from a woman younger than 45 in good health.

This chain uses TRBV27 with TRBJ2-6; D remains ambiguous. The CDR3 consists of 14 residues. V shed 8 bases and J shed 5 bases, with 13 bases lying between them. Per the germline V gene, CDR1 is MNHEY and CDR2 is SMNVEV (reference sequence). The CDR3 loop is CASWLQSRANVLTF. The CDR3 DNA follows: TGTGCCAGCTGGCTACAAAGTCGGGCCAACGTCCTGACTTTC.

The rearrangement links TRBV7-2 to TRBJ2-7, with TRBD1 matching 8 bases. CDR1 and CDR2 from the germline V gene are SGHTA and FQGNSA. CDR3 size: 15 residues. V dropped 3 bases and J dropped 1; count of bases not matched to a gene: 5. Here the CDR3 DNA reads TGTGCCAGCAGCTTTGGGACAGGACAATCCTACGAGCAGTACTTC. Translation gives CASSFGTGQSYEQYF.

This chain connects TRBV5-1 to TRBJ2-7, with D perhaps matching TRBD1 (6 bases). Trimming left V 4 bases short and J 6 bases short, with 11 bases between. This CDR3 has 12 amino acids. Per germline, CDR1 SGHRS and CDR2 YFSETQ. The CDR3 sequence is CASSLGTSEQYF. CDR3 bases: TGCGCCAGCAGCCTCGGGACAAGCGAGCAGTACTTC.

The CDR3: CASSTDRDRGEAFF. CDR3 nucleotides: TGTGCCAGCAGTACCGACAGGGACCGAGGTGAAGCTTTCTTT. This chain links TRBV6-5 with TRBJ1-1; 7 positions agree with TRBD1. J was trimmed by 7 bases and V by 5 bases; bases with no gene match: 10. Germline values: CDR1 MNHEY, CDR2 SVGAGI. CDR3 size: 14 residues.

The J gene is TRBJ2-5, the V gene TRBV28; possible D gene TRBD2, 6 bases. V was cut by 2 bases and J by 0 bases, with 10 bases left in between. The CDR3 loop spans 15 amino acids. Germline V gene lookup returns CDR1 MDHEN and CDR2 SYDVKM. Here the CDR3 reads CASSLRGTYQETQYF. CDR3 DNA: TGTGCCAGCAGTTTACGGGGGACGTACCAAGAGACCCAGTACTTC. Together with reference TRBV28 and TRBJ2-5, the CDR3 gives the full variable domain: DVKVTQSSRYLVKRTGEKVFLECVQDMDHENMFWYRQDPGLGLRLIYFSYDVKMKEKGDIPEGYSVSREKKERFSLILESASTNQTSMYLCASSLRGTYQETQYFGPGTRLLVL.

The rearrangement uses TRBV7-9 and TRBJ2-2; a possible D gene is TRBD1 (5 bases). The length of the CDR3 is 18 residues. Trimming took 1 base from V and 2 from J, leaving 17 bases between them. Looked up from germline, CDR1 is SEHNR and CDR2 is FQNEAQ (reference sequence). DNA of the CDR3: TGTGCCAGCAGCTTAGAGCTTCTGGGGCGATATAACACCGGGGAGCTGTTTTTT. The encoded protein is CASSLELLGRYNTGELFF.

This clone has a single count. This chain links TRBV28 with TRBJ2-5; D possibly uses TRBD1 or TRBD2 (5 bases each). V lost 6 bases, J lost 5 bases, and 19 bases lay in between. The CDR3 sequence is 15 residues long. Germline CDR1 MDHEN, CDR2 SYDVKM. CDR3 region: CASRSGRRGDETQYF. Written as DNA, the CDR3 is TGTGCCAGCAGGTCGGGACGCCGCGGCGATGAGACCCAGTACTTC.

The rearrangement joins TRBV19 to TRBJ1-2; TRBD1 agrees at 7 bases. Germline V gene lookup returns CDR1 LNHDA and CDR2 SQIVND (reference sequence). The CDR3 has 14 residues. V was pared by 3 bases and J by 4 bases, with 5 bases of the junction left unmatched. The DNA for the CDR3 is TGTGCCAGTAGTATCGACAGGGAAACCTATGGCTACACCTTC. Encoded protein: CASSIDRETYGYTF.

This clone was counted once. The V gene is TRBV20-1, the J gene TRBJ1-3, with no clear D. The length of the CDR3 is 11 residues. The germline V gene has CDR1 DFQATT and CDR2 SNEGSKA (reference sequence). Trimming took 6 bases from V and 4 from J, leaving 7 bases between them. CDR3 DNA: TGCAGTGCCCCTGTAGGAAACACCATATATTTT. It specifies CSAPVGNTIYF.

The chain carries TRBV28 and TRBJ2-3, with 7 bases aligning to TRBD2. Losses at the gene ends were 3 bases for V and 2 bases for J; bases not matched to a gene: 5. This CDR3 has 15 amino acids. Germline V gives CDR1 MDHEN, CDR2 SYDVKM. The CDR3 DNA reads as TGTGCCAGCAGTTTGCCTAGCGGTCTCACAGATACGCAGTATTTT. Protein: CASSLPSGLTDTQYF.

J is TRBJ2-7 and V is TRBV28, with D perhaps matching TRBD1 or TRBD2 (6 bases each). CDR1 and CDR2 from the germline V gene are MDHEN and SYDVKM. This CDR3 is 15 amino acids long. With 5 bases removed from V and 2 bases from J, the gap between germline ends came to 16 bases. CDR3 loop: CASSPRGTITYEQYF. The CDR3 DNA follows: TGTGCCAGCAGTCCTCGCGGGACAATAACCTACGAGCAGTACTTC.

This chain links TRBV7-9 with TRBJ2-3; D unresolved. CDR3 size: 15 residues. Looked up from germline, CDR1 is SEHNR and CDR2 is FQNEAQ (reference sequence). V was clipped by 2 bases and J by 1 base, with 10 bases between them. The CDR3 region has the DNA TGTGCCAGCAGCTTAACGTCACTCGGCACAGATACGCAGTATTTT. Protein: CASSLTSLGTDTQYF.

This CDR3 reads CASTLGEISYEQYF. The CDR3 DNA is TGTGCCAGCACCCTCGGTGAGATCTCCTACGAGCAGTACTTC. The chain uses TRBV2 and TRBJ2-7; the D is unclear. The CDR3 contains 14 residues. Trimming cost V 7 bases and J 0 bases, with 13 bases left between them. CDR1 is SNHLY, CDR2 FYNNEI, per germline.

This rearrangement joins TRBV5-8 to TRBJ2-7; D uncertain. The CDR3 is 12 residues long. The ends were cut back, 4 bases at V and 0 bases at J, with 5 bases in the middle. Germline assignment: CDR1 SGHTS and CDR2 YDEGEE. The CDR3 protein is CASSLPSYEQYF. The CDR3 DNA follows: TGTGCCAGCAGCCTACCCTCCTACGAGCAGTACTTC.

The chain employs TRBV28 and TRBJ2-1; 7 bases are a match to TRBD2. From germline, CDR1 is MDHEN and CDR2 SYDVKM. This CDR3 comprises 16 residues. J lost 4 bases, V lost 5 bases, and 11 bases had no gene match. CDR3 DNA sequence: TGTGCCAGCAGTCCGCGACTAGCCCCAAGGTACAATGAGCAGTTCTTC. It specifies CASSPRLAPRYNEQFF.

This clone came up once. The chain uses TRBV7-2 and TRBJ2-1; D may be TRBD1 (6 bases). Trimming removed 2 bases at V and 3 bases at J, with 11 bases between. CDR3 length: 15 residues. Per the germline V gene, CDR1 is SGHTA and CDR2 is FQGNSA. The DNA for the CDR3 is TGTGCCAGCAGCTTAATGACAGGAAACTACAATGAGCAGTTCTTC. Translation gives CASSLMTGNYNEQFF.

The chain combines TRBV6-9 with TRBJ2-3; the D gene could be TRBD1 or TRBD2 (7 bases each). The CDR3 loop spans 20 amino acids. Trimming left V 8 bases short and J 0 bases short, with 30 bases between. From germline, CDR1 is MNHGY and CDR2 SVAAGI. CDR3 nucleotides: TGTGCCAGCGGTCGGGACAGCGGGGCCCTATCTAAGTCTAGCACAGATACGCAGTATTTT. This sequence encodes CASGRDSGALSKSSTDTQYF.

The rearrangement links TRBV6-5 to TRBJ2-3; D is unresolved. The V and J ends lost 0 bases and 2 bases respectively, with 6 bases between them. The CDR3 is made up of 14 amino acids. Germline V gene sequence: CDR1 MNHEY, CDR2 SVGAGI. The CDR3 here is CASSYSRLTDTQYF. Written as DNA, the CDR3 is TGTGCCAGCAGTTACTCGAGGCTCACAGATACGCAGTATTTT.

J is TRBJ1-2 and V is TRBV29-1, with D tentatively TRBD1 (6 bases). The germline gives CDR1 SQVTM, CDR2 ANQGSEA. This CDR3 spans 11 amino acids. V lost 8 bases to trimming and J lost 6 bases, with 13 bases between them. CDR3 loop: CSSERGDGYTF. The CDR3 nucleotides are TGCAGCTCCGAAAGGGGGGATGGCTACACCTTC.

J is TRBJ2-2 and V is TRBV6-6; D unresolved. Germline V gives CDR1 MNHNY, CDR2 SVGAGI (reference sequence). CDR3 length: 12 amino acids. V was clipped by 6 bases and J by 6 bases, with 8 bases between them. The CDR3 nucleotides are TGTGCCAGCAGCATGACTGCCGGGGAGCTGTTTTTT. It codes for CASSMTAGELFF.

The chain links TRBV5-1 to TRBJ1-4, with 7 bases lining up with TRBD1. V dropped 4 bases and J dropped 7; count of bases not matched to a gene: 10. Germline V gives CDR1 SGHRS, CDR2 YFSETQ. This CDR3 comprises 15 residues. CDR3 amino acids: CASSIMGGGSEKLFF. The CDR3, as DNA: TGCGCCAGCAGCATAATGGGAGGGGGCAGTGAAAAACTGTTTTTT.

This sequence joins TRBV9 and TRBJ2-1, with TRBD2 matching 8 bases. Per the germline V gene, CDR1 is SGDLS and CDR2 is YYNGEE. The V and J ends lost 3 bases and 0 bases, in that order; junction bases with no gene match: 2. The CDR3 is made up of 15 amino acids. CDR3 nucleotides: TGTGCCAGCAGCGACCGGGGGGGCTCCTACAATGAGCAGTTCTTC. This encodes CASSDRGGSYNEQFF. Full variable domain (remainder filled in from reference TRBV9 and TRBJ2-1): DSGVTQTPKHLITATGQRVTLRCSPRSGDLSVYWYQQSLDQGLQFLIQYYNGEERAKGNILERFSAQQFPDLHSELNLSSLELGDSALYFCASSDRGGSYNEQFFGPGTRLTVL.

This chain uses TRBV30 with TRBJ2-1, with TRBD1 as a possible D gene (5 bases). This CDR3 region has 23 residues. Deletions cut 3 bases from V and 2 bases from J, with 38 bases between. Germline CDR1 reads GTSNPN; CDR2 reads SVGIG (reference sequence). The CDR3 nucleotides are TGTGCCTGGAGAGGTGGAAGGACCAGCAAAGAACAGGTCTTTGACCAAACCTACAATGAGCAGTTCTTC. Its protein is CAWRGGRTSKEQVFDQTYNEQFF.

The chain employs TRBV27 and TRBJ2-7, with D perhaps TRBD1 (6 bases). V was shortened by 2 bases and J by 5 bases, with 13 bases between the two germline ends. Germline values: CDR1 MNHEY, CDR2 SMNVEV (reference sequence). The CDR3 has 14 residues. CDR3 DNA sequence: TGTGCCAGCAGTTTACTTCGGACAGTGGACGAGCAGTACTTC. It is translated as CASSLLRTVDEQYF.

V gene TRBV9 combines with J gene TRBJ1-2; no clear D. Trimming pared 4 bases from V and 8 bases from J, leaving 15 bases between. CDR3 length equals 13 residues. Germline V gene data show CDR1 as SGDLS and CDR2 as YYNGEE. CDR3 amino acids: CASSPQGLEGYTF. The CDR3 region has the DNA TGTGCCAGCAGCCCACAAGGATTAGAAGGCTACACCTTC.